These 17 T cell receptor beta chains were all obtained from the same sample, sequenced in a study of control samples from healthy donors and cancer patients. This table comes from immunoSEQ multiplex PCR, and its TCRdb copy is limited to in-frame clones, with some not included. Among some 110,000 clones listed, around 89% were seen once. Sequencing was carried out using blood. These receptor sequences come from a woman aged 65 to 85 in good health.

CDR3 amino acids: CSTRTFPYEQYF. In nucleotides, the CDR3 is TGCAGCACGAGGACTTTCCCATACGAGCAGTACTTC. The chain recombines TRBV29-1 with TRBJ2-7; the D gene is possibly TRBD2 (5 bases). The V end was cut by 8 bases, the J end by 4 bases, with 15 bases between. There are 12 residues in the CDR3. Germline V gene data show CDR1 as SQVTM and CDR2 as ANQGSEA.

This chain connects TRBV9 to TRBJ2-7; tentatively, D is TRBD1 (7 bases). CDR3 length: 16 amino acids. CDR1 and CDR2 (germline): SGDLS, YYNGEE. The germline V and J ends were trimmed by 4 bases and 6 bases, with 23 bases remaining between them. The CDR3 coding sequence is TGTGCCAGCAGCTCCGGGGTGGGGCAGGGGGGACGCGAGCAGTACTTC. Translation gives CASSSGVGQGGREQYF.

V is TRBV12-3 or TRBV12-4 and J is TRBJ1-3, with 7 bases identical to TRBD1. CDR3 length equals 13 residues. V was pared by 5 bases and J by 6 bases, with 4 bases of the junction left unmatched. CDR3 protein: CASSNTGENTIYF. Here the CDR3 DNA reads TGTGCCAGCAGTAATACAGGGGAAAACACCATATATTTT.

V and J are TRBV5-8 and TRBJ2-7; 13 bases align to TRBD2. Germline V gene lookup returns CDR1 SGHTS and CDR2 YDEGEE. CDR3 length equals 15 residues. V gave up 2 bases and J gave up 3 bases; unmatched junction bases: 2. The CDR3 spells CASSLGLAGDYEQYF. The CDR3 DNA sequence: TGTGCCAGCAGCTTAGGACTAGCGGGGGACTACGAGCAGTACTTC.

CDR3: CASSLQQGNGQPQHF. The DNA for the CDR3 is TGTGCCAGCAGCCTACAACAGGGTAATGGACAGCCCCAGCATTTT. The V gene is TRBV7-2, the J gene TRBJ1-5; D perhaps matches TRBD1 (6 bases). The germline V gene has CDR1 SGHTA and CDR2 FQGNSA. The length of the CDR3 is 15 residues. The V gene lost 5 bases and the J gene lost 7 bases, with 18 bases spanning the gap.

V and J are TRBV4-2 and TRBJ1-2, with a weak D call TRBD1 (5 bases). From germline, CDR1 is LGHNA and CDR2 YNFKEQ. V was shortened by 0 bases and J by 7 bases, with 12 bases between the two germline ends. The CDR3 extends over 14 amino acids. CDR3 sequence (DNA): TGTGCCAGCAGCCAAGATCGGGCAGGGCTTGGCTACACCTTC. It codes for CASSQDRAGLGYTF.

The V call is TRBV5-1, the J call TRBJ1-2, with D possibly TRBD1 on 5 matching bases. Germline V gene lookup returns CDR1 SGHRS and CDR2 YFSETQ. V lost 1 base and J 0 bases, leaving 22 bases between the germline ends. This CDR3 has 19 amino acids. DNA of the CDR3: TGCGCCAGCAGCTTGTGGGCCGGACAAGCTTTAGCAACTAACTATGGCTACACCTTC. Translated: CASSLWAGQALATNYGYTF.

This rearrangement joins TRBV6-5 to TRBJ1-5; no reliable D call. The V end was cut by 6 bases, the J end by 3 bases, with 12 bases between. There are 14 residues in the CDR3. Germline CDR1 is MNHEY and CDR2 is SVGAGI. The CDR3 nucleotides are TGTGCCAGCAGCTCCCAAAGGTTCAATCAGCCCCAGCATTTT. Translated: CASSSQRFNQPQHF.

This chain joins TRBV6-1 and TRBJ1-1; no reliable D call. CDR1 and CDR2 from the germline V gene are MNHNS and SASEGT. This CDR3 is 15 amino acids long. V was trimmed by 2 bases and J by 3 bases, leaving 13 bases between them. The CDR3 here is CASSEQTVGYTEAFF. The CDR3 DNA sequence: TGTGCCAGCAGTGAACAAACAGTAGGGTACACTGAAGCTTTCTTT.

This clone was counted a single time. This chain connects TRBV2 to TRBJ2-7; weak D call: TRBD1 (6 bases). The CDR3 length is 14 residues. V dropped 7 bases and J dropped 3 bases, with 16 bases sitting between them. Germline CDR1 and CDR2: SNHLY and FYNNEI. CDR3 bases: TGTGCCAGCACACTCCGGGACACCCGCTACGAGCAGTACTTC. It encodes CASTLRDTRYEQYF.

The chain recombines TRBV11-2 with TRBJ1-1; 7 positions agree with TRBD1. Looked up from germline, CDR1 is SGHAT and CDR2 is FQNNGV. The CDR3 consists of 15 residues. With 1 base clipped from V and 5 bases from J, the junction kept 7 bases outside the gene matches. The CDR3 DNA reads as TGTGCCAGCAGCTTAGTTGACAGGGCACCGACTGAAGCTTTCTTT. This codes for CASSLVDRAPTEAFF.

This chain connects TRBV7-9 to TRBJ2-1; the match to TRBD2 covers 16 bases. Germline lookup yields CDR1 SEHNR and CDR2 FQNEAQ (reference sequence). The trim removed 5 bases at V and 2 bases at J, leaving 6 bases unmatched. The CDR3 covers 18 residues. CDR3 in DNA: TGTGCCAGCAGCCCCGGGACTAGCGGGGGGGCCGCCTACAATGAGCAGTTCTTC. It translates to CASSPGTSGGAAYNEQFF.

The chain recombines TRBV5-1 with TRBJ1-1; D gene uncertain. Germline values: CDR1 SGHRS, CDR2 YFSETQ. V dropped 4 bases and J dropped 2 bases, with 15 bases sitting between them. This CDR3 has 15 residues. The CDR3 loop is CASSALGVRNTEAFF. The DNA of the CDR3 is TGCGCCAGCAGCGCCCTCGGGGTTCGCAACACTGAAGCTTTCTTT.

The chain is built from TRBV6-5 and TRBJ1-1; unclear D gene. The ends were cut back, 4 bases at V and 4 bases at J, with 10 bases in the middle. This CDR3 has 13 amino acids. CDR1 is MNHEY, CDR2 SVGAGI, per germline. DNA for the CDR3: TGTGCCAGCAGTTCCGGGCCCCGCACTGAAGCTTTCTTT. As protein: CASSSGPRTEAFF.

V usage is TRBV6-5 and J usage is TRBJ1-1; 8 nucleotides line up with TRBD1. Germline loops: CDR1 MNHEY, CDR2 SVGAGI. The CDR3 length is 13 residues. Trimming at V came to 9 bases and at J to 5 bases, leaving 8 bases not matched to a gene. CDR3 DNA sequence: TGTGCCAGTTCCACAGGGGGTCAAACTGAAGCTTTCTTT. It codes for CASSTGGQTEAFF.

The chain has TRBV3-1 (or the pseudogene TRBV3-2) and TRBJ2-7; D might be TRBD1 or TRBD2, each matching 5 bases. The germline CDR1 and CDR2 sequences are LGHDT and YNNKEL (reference sequence). The CDR3 loop spans 19 amino acids. V was cut by 1 base and J by 6 bases, with 28 bases left in between. CDR3 sequence (DNA): TGTGCCAGCAGCCAAGGTCGGGGCAGCGCCGGTCTTATTGACGTCGAGCAGTACTTC. This translates into CASSQGRGSAGLIDVEQYF.

The rearrangement uses TRBV5-4 and TRBJ1-2; possible D gene TRBD1, 5 bases. Germline V gene sequence: CDR1 SGHNT, CDR2 YYREEE (reference sequence). The V end lost 0 bases, the J end lost 1 base, and 10 bases lay between the germline ends. The CDR3 contains 15 residues. CDR3 in DNA: TGTGCCAGCAGCTTGGGGGGCCCTATTAACTATGGCTACACCTTC. It specifies CASSLGGPINYGYTF.